The present entry profiles one TCR beta chain with its context. Its specificity is unknown. This CDR3 comprises 14 residues. Trimming removed 3 bases from V and 2 bases from J, with 11 bases in between. Looked up from germline, CDR1 is MNHNS and CDR2 is SASEGT. The assay ran at deep level. The method was immunoSEQ multiplex PCR; TCRdb's version includes in-frame clones alone and lacks a portion of them. The sample holds about 2 million clones; roughly 95% are singletons and the top ten take more than 0.9%. The sample comes from a study of shared clonotypes between healthy human individuals. Study overall: Three plates were used per donor for CD4 naive, three for CD4 memory, two for CD8 naive and one for CD8 memory.

Naive CD8 cells comprised CD45RO-negative, CCR7-positively selected cells, excluding terminally differentiated effector memory CD45RA+ cells. Study conclusions and caveats: Since donors were few, the genetic and exposure-history diversity represented was limited.

This receptor was obtained from a man between 18 and 35 years old in good health. This sequence joins TRBV6-1 and TRBJ2-7; D not certain. The sequencing sample was made of naive CD8+ T cells sorted from blood. The chain's CDR3 is CASSEDDRPYEQYF. The CDR3 DNA reads TGTGCCAGCAGTGAGGATGACCGACCCTACGAGCAGTACTTC.